A single sample is the source of the 28 T cell receptor beta chains below, sequenced in a study of T cells in Graves' hyperthyroidism and ophthalmopathy. Researchers took RNA transcripts and amplified the TCR beta CDR3 regions from them. The primer set for the first-round RT-PCR of the TCR CDR3 was HTBI. TCRdb ran MiXCR on the multiplex PCR reads and lists one entry per CDR3 protein. The sample has roughly 300,000 distinct CDR3 sequences, over 11% seen once; the top ten hold roughly 25%. Source material: blood. Source of these receptors: a woman in her twenties or thirties with Graves' hyperthyroidism.

This clonotype has ten or more counts. This chain uses TRBV9 with TRBJ2-2; D is ambiguous. The CDR3 contains 15 residues. Germline values: CDR1 SGDLS, CDR2 YYNGEE. Trimming shortened V by 0 bases and J by 0 bases, and 6 bases separated the two germline ends. DNA for the CDR3: TGTGCCAGCAGCGTAGACAGCGCGAACACCGGGGAGCTGTTTTTT. Protein: CASSVDSANTGELFF.

This clonotype was counted only a few times. This clone may be a read error of a much larger clone one base away. The V and J genes are TRBV27 and TRBJ1-1; 7 bases match TRBD1. Germline V gene lookup returns CDR1 MNHEY and CDR2 SMNVEV (reference sequence). There are 13 residues in the CDR3. The ends lost 3 bases at V and 5 bases at J; junction bases unmatched: 3. CDR3 loop: CASSFQGGTEAFF. CDR3 sequence (DNA): TGTGCCAGCAGTTTCCAGGGGGGGACTGAAGCTTTCTTT.

This clonotype came up many times. The chain uses TRBV3-1 and TRBJ1-2, with D uncertain. Germline V gene data show CDR1 as LGHDT and CDR2 as YNNKEL (reference sequence). The CDR3 contains 12 residues. V gave up 1 base and J gave up 7 bases, with 7 bases separating them. As DNA, the CDR3 is TGTGCCAGCAGCCAAGGAGAAAGTGGCTACACCTTC. It specifies CASSQGESGYTF.

This chain connects TRBV19 to TRBJ2-5, with 7 bases lining up with TRBD2. Germline V gives CDR1 LNHDA, CDR2 SQIVND (reference sequence). CDR3 length: 13 residues. V was clipped by 4 bases and J by 6 bases; unmatched bases: 5. The CDR3 DNA reads as TGTGCCAGTAGTAGAGGACTAGAGCAGACCCAGTACTTC. Encoded protein: CASSRGLEQTQYF.

The chain is built from TRBV28 and TRBJ1-1; 7 nucleotides agree with TRBD1. The germline CDR1 and CDR2 sequences are MDHEN and SYDVKM. V trimming: 3 bases; J trimming: 0 bases; junction bases outside the gene matches: 4. This CDR3 is 15 amino acids long. The CDR3 DNA follows: TGTGCCAGCAGTTTGACAGGGATGTTGAACACTGAAGCTTTCTTT. This translates into CASSLTGMLNTEAFF.

The rearrangement uses TRBV29-1 and TRBJ2-3; the match to TRBD1 covers 9 bases. The V and J ends lost 3 bases and 1 base, in that order; junction bases with no gene match: 2. CDR1 and CDR2 (germline): SQVTM, ANQGSEA. CDR3 length: 14 amino acids. The CDR3 DNA reads as TGCAGCGTTGATGGGGACAGGGGCACAGATACGCAGTATTTT. It yields the protein CSVDGDRGTDTQYF.

The chain joins TRBV6-4 to TRBJ2-1; 9 bases match TRBD1. Looked up from germline, CDR1 is MRHNA and CDR2 is SNTAGT. With V trimmed by 4 bases and J by 3 bases, 4 bases remained unmatched. CDR3 length: 15 residues. The CDR3 protein is CASSVDRGNYNEQFF. As DNA, the CDR3 is TGTGCCAGCAGTGTGGACAGGGGCAACTACAATGAGCAGTTCTTC.

This clonotype has just a few counts. This rearrangement joins TRBV18 to TRBJ2-1; D perhaps matches TRBD1 (5 bases). V lost 0 bases, J lost 7 bases, and 19 bases lay in between. Germline assignment: CDR1 KGHSH and CDR2 LQKENI. The CDR3 has 17 amino acids. CDR3 DNA sequence: TGTGCCAGCTCACCACCGGGGCTAACAGCTTTAGGGAATGAGCAGTTCTTC. Residues: CASSPPGLTALGNEQFF.

This clonotype was recorded many times. This sequence joins TRBV7-2 and TRBJ2-5; D possibly corresponds to TRBD2 (6 bases). This CDR3 is 15 amino acids long. The V gene lost 3 bases and the J gene lost 3 bases, with 14 bases spanning the gap. Germline V gene sequence: CDR1 SGHTA, CDR2 FQGNSA. DNA for the CDR3: TGTGCCAGCAGCTTGGGACTCCCGGGGAAAGAGACCCAGTACTTC. This encodes CASSLGLPGKETQYF.

The chain employs TRBV11-1 and TRBJ2-2; D remains ambiguous. The V end was cut by 5 bases, the J end by 1 base, with 14 bases between. The CDR3 extends over 16 amino acids. CDR1 and CDR2 from the germline V gene are SGHAT and FQDESV (reference sequence). The CDR3 protein is CASSLTDSLNTGELFF. The CDR3 DNA is TGTGCCAGCAGCCTAACTGACTCCTTGAACACCGGGGAGCTGTTTTTT.

The chain combines TRBV27 with TRBJ2-7; 9 positions agree with TRBD1. The germline V gene has CDR1 MNHEY and CDR2 SMNVEV (reference sequence). V lost 6 bases, J lost 7 bases, and 16 bases stayed unmatched. The CDR3 consists of 16 residues. The CDR3 is CASRGLGQGPQGEQYF. CDR3 nucleotide sequence: TGTGCCAGCAGGGGCCTGGGACAGGGCCCGCAGGGGGAGCAGTACTTC.

This clonotype was detected ten times or more. V is TRBV15 and J is TRBJ1-1; perhaps TRBD1 as D (6 bases). Germline V lookup: CDR1 LNHNV, CDR2 YYDKDF (reference sequence). CDR3 length equals 18 residues. Trimming pared 1 base from V and 0 bases from J, leaving 18 bases between. Here the CDR3 DNA reads TGTGCCACCAGCAGAGGGACAGCCCTAGACCTTATGAACACTGAAGCTTTCTTT. Protein: CATSRGTALDLMNTEAFF.

This clonotype has at least ten counts. The chain uses TRBV12-3 or TRBV12-4 and TRBJ2-1; 14 bases agree with TRBD2. J lost 5 bases, V lost 2 bases, and 2 bases had no gene match. The CDR3 sequence is 16 residues long. Written as DNA, the CDR3 is TGTGCCAGCAGTTTAAGGACTAGCGGGAGGCACAATGAGCAGTTCTTC. Protein product: CASSLRTSGRHNEQFF.

This clonotype was observed many times. The chain uses TRBV6-1 and TRBJ1-6; D unclear. CDR3 size: 13 residues. V was clipped by 3 bases and J by 10 bases, with 10 bases between them. CDR1 MNHNS and CDR2 SASEGT come from the germline V gene. Here the CDR3 reads CASSDRFGSPLHF. In DNA form, the CDR3 reads TGTGCCAGCAGTGACAGGTTTGGATCACCCCTCCACTTT.

This clonotype was counted between two and nine times. V and J are TRBV29-1 and TRBJ2-7; the D gene is possibly TRBD1 (6 bases). Trimming shortened V by 4 bases and J by 5 bases, and 18 bases separated the two germline ends. The CDR3 runs to 14 residues. The germline gives CDR1 SQVTM, CDR2 ANQGSEA. The DNA for the CDR3 is TGCAGCGTTGCGCCCGGGACAATCAAGGACGAGCAGTACTTC. Amino acids: CSVAPGTIKDEQYF.

In this sample, this clonotype turned up many times. The V and J genes are TRBV7-6 and TRBJ2-2, with 15 bases aligning to TRBD2. The CDR3 sequence is 18 residues long. V trimming: 2 bases; J trimming: 5 bases; junction bases outside the gene matches: 6. From germline, CDR1 is SGHVS and CDR2 FNYEAQ. This chain's CDR3 is CASSLSAGLAGGTGELFF. The DNA of the CDR3 is TGTGCCAGCAGCTTATCTGCGGGACTAGCGGGAGGTACCGGGGAGCTGTTTTTT.

V usage is TRBV10-1 and J usage is TRBJ2-2; D gene unclear. The V gene's germline CDR1 is WNHNN and CDR2 SYGVQD (reference sequence). This CDR3 is built from 14 residues. V was cut by 3 bases and J by 0 bases, with 5 bases left in between. The CDR3 reads CASSETANTGELFF. The CDR3, as DNA: TGCGCCAGCAGTGAAACAGCGAACACCGGGGAGCTGTTTTTT.

This clonotype has a count of ten or more. The V call is TRBV29-1, the J call TRBJ1-1; D ambiguous. The CDR3 runs to 11 residues. Germline V gene lookup returns CDR1 SQVTM and CDR2 ANQGSEA. The V end was cut by 4 bases, the J end by 0 bases, with 3 bases between. The CDR3 DNA reads as TGCAGCGTTGTGGTGAACACTGAAGCTTTCTTT. This gives the protein CSVVVNTEAFF.

The chain recombines TRBV6-1 with TRBJ2-3; tentatively, D is TRBD1 (6 bases). Per the germline V gene, CDR1 is MNHNS and CDR2 is SASEGT. Trimming took off 5 bases at V and 0 bases at J, with 12 bases between the two ends. The CDR3 covers 15 residues. The CDR3 DNA follows: TGTGCCAGCAGTTCCGGGACAACTAGCACAGATACGCAGTATTTT. It yields the protein CASSSGTTSTDTQYF.

This clonotype was counted many times. The chain joins TRBV7-9 to TRBJ1-2; D is uncertain. The germline V and J ends were trimmed by 7 bases and 8 bases, with 23 bases remaining between them. Per the germline V gene, CDR1 is SEHNR and CDR2 is FQNEAQ (reference sequence). The CDR3 consists of 15 residues. For the CDR3, the DNA is TGTGCCAGCAACCCACAGAAGGTGGGGATCAGGGGCTACACCTTC. It translates to CASNPQKVGIRGYTF.

This clonotype was detected many times. The J gene is TRBJ1-1, the V gene TRBV12-3 or TRBV12-4; D unresolved. V lost 4 bases to trimming and J lost 2 bases, with 11 bases between them. The CDR3 loop spans 14 amino acids. The CDR3 loop reads CASSSRQINTEAFF. CDR3 DNA: TGTGCCAGCAGTTCAAGACAAATCAACACTGAAGCTTTCTTT.

This clonotype was counted between two and nine times. This rearrangement joins TRBV29-1 to TRBJ1-5, with 8 bases fitting TRBD1. CDR1 and CDR2 (germline): SQVTM, ANQGSEA. The CDR3 sequence is 14 residues long. After removal of 4 bases from V and 1 base from J, the junction contained 3 bases not matched to a gene. As DNA, the CDR3 is TGCAGCGTTGTCGGGACAGGAAGCAATCAGCCCCAGCATTTT. Translating it yields CSVVGTGSNQPQHF. Full variable domain (outside the CDR3, taken from reference TRBV29-1 and TRBJ1-5): SAVISQKPSRDICQRGTSLTIQCQVDSQVTMMFWYRQQPGQSLTLIATANQGSEATYESGFVIDKFPISRPNLTFSTLTVSNMSPEDSSIYLCSVVGTGSNQPQHFGDGTRLSIL.

The chain is built from TRBV9 and TRBJ2-1; 7 bases are a match to TRBD2. V gave up 3 bases and J gave up 5 bases; unmatched junction bases: 8. The CDR3 length is 15 residues. Germline-derived CDR1 and CDR2 are SGDLS and YYNGEE. Written as DNA, the CDR3 is TGTGCCAGCAGCGATGGGGGAGGGCCCAACAATGAGCAGTTCTTC. Encoded protein: CASSDGGGPNNEQFF.

This clonotype was observed a few times. This chain joins TRBV20-1 and TRBJ1-1; D remains ambiguous. The CDR3 is made up of 13 amino acids. The germline V gene encodes CDR1 DFQATT and CDR2 SNEGSKA (reference sequence). Deletions cut 6 bases from V and 7 bases from J, with 18 bases between. DNA for the CDR3: TGCAGTGCACCCAATGGAGGGTTTATTGAAGCTTTCTTT. Translation gives CSAPNGGFIEAFF.

This clonotype was observed a handful of times. The genes are TRBV10-3 and TRBJ2-1, with TRBD2 matching over 10 bases. Germline assignment: CDR1 ENHRY and CDR2 SYGVKD. The V and J ends lost 6 bases and 6 bases, in that order; junction bases with no gene match: 8. CDR3 size: 15 residues. The CDR3 region is CAIRPSGSMVNEQFF. As DNA, the CDR3 is TGTGCCATCAGGCCTAGCGGGAGCATGGTCAATGAGCAGTTCTTC.

This chain links TRBV12-3 or TRBV12-4 with TRBJ2-7; D unclear. The CDR3 is 13 amino acids. Trimming pared 3 bases from V and 7 bases from J, leaving 13 bases between. CDR3 in DNA: TGTGCCAGCAGTTTCGGCGGAGTGGGAGAGCAGTACTTC. Translation: CASSFGGVGEQYF.

The V call is TRBV28, the J call TRBJ1-2; D call uncertain. The germline gives CDR1 MDHEN, CDR2 SYDVKM. The CDR3 sequence is 12 residues long. With 6 bases removed from V and 8 bases from J, the gap between germline ends came to 13 bases. CDR3 DNA sequence: TGTGCCAGCAGCGATCGCGAAGGCGGCTACACCTTC. Amino acid sequence: CASSDREGGYTF.

This clonotype was recorded many times. The chain joins TRBV12-3 or TRBV12-4 to TRBJ1-5; D call uncertain. The ends were cut back, 3 bases at V and 8 bases at J, with 11 bases in the middle. The CDR3 length is 13 residues. The chain's CDR3 is CASSLEFGEPQHF. In DNA, the CDR3 is TGTGCCAGCAGTTTGGAATTTGGGGAGCCCCAGCATTTT.